The T cell receptor (beta chain) under discussion was sequenced for a study of blood T cell repertoires in COVID-19. The CDR3 totals 14 residues. The germline CDR1 and CDR2 sequences are KGHSH and LQKENI. The germline V and J ends were trimmed by 2 bases and 2 bases, with 9 bases remaining between them. This clone has a single count. Clones were sequenced by immunoSEQ multiplex PCR, and TCRdb holds only the in-frame ones, with some missing. The sample contains roughly 92,000 clones, approximately 90% of which appear only once. The sequence was collected from a man in his fifties or sixties with acute or convalescent COVID-19. The V and J genes are TRBV18 and TRBJ1-2; D perhaps matches TRBD1 (6 bases). The sample was peripheral blood. CDR3 nucleotide sequence: TGTGCCAGCTCACCAAGTCAGGGGAACTATGGCTACACCTTC. Its protein product is CASSPSQGNYGYTF.